This entry describes one TCR beta chain. This sample was included in a study of shared clonotypes between healthy human individuals. CDR1 and CDR2 (germline): SGHTS, YDEGEE. The CDR3 contains 13 residues. The V end was cut by 3 bases, the J end by 3 bases, with 6 bases between. The protocol was immunoSEQ multiplex PCR, while the TCRdb copy is restricted to in-frame clones and leaves out a portion. This sample carries 450,000 to 500,000 clones, approximately 82% of them seen once, and the ten largest clones take approximately 12%. The chain links TRBV5-8 to TRBJ1-4; D is uncertain. Source material: PBMCs. The source of this sequence is a middle-aged woman in good health. Some clones in this sample may be carry-over from other donors' samples. The DNA of the CDR3 is TGTGCCAGCAGCTGGATGGCTAATGAAAAACTGTTTTTT. Its translation is CASSWMANEKLFF.